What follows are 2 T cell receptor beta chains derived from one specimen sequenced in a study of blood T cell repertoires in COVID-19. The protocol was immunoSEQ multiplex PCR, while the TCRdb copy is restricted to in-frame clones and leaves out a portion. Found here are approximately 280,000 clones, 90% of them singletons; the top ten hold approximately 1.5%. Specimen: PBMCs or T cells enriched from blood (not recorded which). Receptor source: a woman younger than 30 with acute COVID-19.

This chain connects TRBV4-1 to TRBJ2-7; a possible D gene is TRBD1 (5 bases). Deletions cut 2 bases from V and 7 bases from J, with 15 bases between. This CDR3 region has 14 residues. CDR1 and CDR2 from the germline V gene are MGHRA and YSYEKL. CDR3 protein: CASSQQTASWEQYF. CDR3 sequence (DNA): TGCGCCAGCAGCCAACAGACAGCGTCCTGGGAGCAGTACTTC.

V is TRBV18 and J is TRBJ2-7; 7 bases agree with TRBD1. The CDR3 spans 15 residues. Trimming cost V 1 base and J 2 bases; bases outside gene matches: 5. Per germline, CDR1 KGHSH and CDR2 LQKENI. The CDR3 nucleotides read TGTGCCAGCTCACCACGACAGGGTGGACCCTACGAGCAGTACTTC. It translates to CASSPRQGGPYEQYF.